This T cell receptor beta chain was recorded in a study of blood T cell repertoires in COVID-19. Study summary: Acute and convalescent COVID-19 specimens originated in the United States, Italy and Spain. T cells, B-cell-depleted T cells, or PBMCs supplied cDNA or gDNA.

Original data processing: Researchers report that nucleated cell counts were estimated from reference gene primer amplification. Produced via immunoSEQ multiplex PCR; TCRdb's table is partial and in-frame only. V, J and clone size derive from that table, while D and trimming were established from the DNA sequence. This sample has around 120,000 clones; 70% to 80% occur once, and the top ten carry 20% to 25%. The CDR3 is made up of 13 amino acids. Germline V gene data show CDR1 as SGHVS and CDR2 as FNYEAQ. With V trimmed by 5 bases and J by 10 bases, 3 bases remained unmatched. The sample comprised peripheral blood. The receptor's source is a human donor in a cohort sampled during active COVID-19. The chain couples TRBV7-6 to TRBJ1-6; TRBD1 matches at 9 bases. CDR3 nucleotides: TGTGCCAGCAGCCTGGACAGGGGCTCACCCCTCCACTTT. Encoded protein: CASSLDRGSPLHF.